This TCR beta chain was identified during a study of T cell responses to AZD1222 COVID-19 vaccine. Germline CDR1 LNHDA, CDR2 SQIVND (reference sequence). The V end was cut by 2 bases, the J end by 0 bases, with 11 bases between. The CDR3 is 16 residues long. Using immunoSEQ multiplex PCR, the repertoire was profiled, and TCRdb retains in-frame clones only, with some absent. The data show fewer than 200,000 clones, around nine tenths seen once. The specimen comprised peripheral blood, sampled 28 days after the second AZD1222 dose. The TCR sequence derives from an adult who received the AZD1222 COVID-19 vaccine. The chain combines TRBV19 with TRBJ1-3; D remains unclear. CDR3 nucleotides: TGTGCCAGTAGTATACGGACGCAAAGCTCTGGAAACACCATATATTTT. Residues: CASSIRTQSSGNTIYF. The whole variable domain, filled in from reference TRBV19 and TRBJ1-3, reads DGGITQSPKYLFRKEGQNVTLSCEQNLNHDAMYWYRQDPGQGLRLIYYSQIVNDFQKGDIAEGYSVSREKKESFPLTVTSAQKNPTAFYLCASSIRTQSSGNTIYFGEGSWLTVV.